This TCR beta chain was documented in a study of T cells after yellow fever vaccination. General study points: Highly abundant clonotypes carried over from the bulk population could end up in FACS-sorted repertoires as contaminants. After the booster, approximately 95% of CD4 and 75% to 90% of CD8 primary-response clones were re-detected.

This clonotype showed up many times. Its antigen remains unidentified. Per the germline V gene, CDR1 is SGHKS and CDR2 is YYEKEE (reference sequence). The CDR3 covers 13 residues. Trimming shortened V by 6 bases and J by 3 bases, and 12 bases separated the two germline ends. Researchers made TCR cDNA using 5'RACE template switching, and this step added a universal primer site and UMIs. TCRdb re-called the 5' RACE reads through MiXCR, storing one row per CDR3 protein. The sample yields 150,000 to 200,000 distinct CDR3 sequences, 6.2% seen once. V usage is TRBV5-5 and J usage is TRBJ1-1; D gene ambiguous. The sequenced sample was CD4+ T cells sorted from PBMCs, obtained on the day of the first yellow fever vaccination. The TCR comes from a man aged 18 to 29 who received the YFV17D yellow fever vaccine. The CDR3 nucleotides are TGTGCCAGCACCTCGGACCCGCACACTGAAGCTTTCTTT. It translates to CASTSDPHTEAFF.